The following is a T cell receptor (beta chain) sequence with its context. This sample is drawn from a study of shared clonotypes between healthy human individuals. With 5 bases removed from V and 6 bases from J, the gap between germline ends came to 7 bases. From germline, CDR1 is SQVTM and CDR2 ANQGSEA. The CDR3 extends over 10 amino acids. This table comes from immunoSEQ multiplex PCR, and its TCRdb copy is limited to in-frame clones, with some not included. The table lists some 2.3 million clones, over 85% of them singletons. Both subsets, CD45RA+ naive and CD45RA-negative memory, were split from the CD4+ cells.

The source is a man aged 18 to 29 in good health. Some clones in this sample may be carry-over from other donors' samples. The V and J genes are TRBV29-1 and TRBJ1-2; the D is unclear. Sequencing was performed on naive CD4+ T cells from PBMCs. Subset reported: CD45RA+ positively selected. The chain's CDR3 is CSVLGDGYTF. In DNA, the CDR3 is TGCAGCGTTCTTGGCGATGGCTACACCTTC.